One and the same sample provided the 14 T cell receptor beta chains below, sequenced in a study of blood T cells in healthy people across ages (dated by TCRdb to between 2015 and 2017). The protocol used for the library was 5' RACE. Sequenced using an Illumina HiSeq 2500. A second PCR of roughly 7 to 12 cycles was run with a J-beta primer mix and a sample-barcoded 5' primer. Using fastp at Q25 and MiXCR, TCRdb reprocessed the public reads and kept productive beta chains. Identical CDR3 protein sequences are pooled into one entry, listed with their most common genes and DNA. The sample table holds about 760,000 distinct CDR3 sequences, of which approximately 25% were seen once. Clones ranked in the top ten supply 9.4% of the sample. This sample also belongs to another study, concerning T cells of mothers and their children.

Sequenced: blood. These receptor sequences come from a boy aged 10-17 years in good health.

The chain uses TRBV7-9 and TRBJ1-1; unclear D gene. Germline CDR1 SEHNR, CDR2 FQNEAQ (reference sequence). This CDR3 is 15 amino acids long. V dropped 10 bases and J dropped 0 bases, with 18 bases sitting between them. The CDR3 is CATLSWESMNTEAFF. The CDR3 nucleotides are TGTGCCACCCTCTCTTGGGAGAGCATGAACACTGAAGCTTTCTTT.

The rearrangement links TRBV12-5 to TRBJ2-1; D is uncertain. Trimming pared 5 bases from V and 2 bases from J, leaving 7 bases between. The CDR3 has 13 amino acids. The germline CDR1 and CDR2 sequences are LGHNT and FRNRAP. The CDR3 sequence is CASGIVAYNEQFF. The DNA of the CDR3 is TGTGCTAGTGGTATTGTAGCCTACAATGAGCAGTTCTTC.

V gene TRBV9 combines with J gene TRBJ1-1; no firm D call. The V gene's germline CDR1 is SGDLS and CDR2 YYNGEE. The CDR3 covers 14 residues. V was clipped by 3 bases and J by 2 bases, with 11 bases between them. This chain's CDR3 is CASSARTSNTEAFF. DNA for the CDR3: TGTGCCAGCAGCGCCCGGACCAGCAACACTGAAGCTTTCTTT.

About this clonotype: The junction does not match germline at one end; this may be a read error. The chain couples TRBV3-1 to TRBJ1-5; D call uncertain. Germline CDR1 reads LGHDT; CDR2 reads YNNKEL (reference sequence). The CDR3 spans 12 residues. CDR3 DNA sequence: TGTGCCAGCCGCCAACCAGGCCAGCCCCAGCATTTT. It is translated as CASRQPGQPQHF.

This clonotype was counted only a few times. V usage is TRBV24-1 and J usage is TRBJ2-3; D is perhaps TRBD2 (5 bases). There are 13 residues in the CDR3. V gave up 9 bases and J gave up 3 bases, with 12 bases separating them. The germline V gene has CDR1 KGHDR and CDR2 SFDVKD. CDR3 sequence reads: CATFSEETDTQYF. The CDR3 coding sequence is TGTGCCACCTTTTCGGAGGAAACAGATACGCAGTATTTT.

This clonotype has just a few counts. One end of the junction does not line up with germline, which may come from a read error. V usage is TRBV5-1 and J usage is TRBJ2-3; D perhaps matches TRBD1 (6 bases). The CDR3 spans 15 residues. Germline V lookup: CDR1 SGHRS, CDR2 YFSETQ. The CDR3 spells CASSPAGQGRDTQYF. In DNA, the CDR3 is TGTGCCAGCAGCCCGGCAGGGCAGGGGAGAGATACGCAGTATTTT.

In its sample, this clonotype was seen once. Here the CDR3 reads CASSPSGQDYNEQFF. In nucleotides, the CDR3 is TGCGCCAGCAGCCCCTCGGGACAGGACTACAATGAGCAGTTCTTC. V gene TRBV5-1 combines with J gene TRBJ2-1; 8 bases map to TRBD1. In germline, CDR1 is SGHRS, CDR2 YFSETQ. The CDR3 is made up of 15 amino acids. The V and J ends lost 4 bases and 3 bases, in that order; junction bases with no gene match: 6. The full variable domain, its missing parts supplied by reference TRBV5-1 and TRBJ2-1, is KAGVTQTPRYLIKTRGQQVTLSCSPISGHRSVSWYQQTPGQGLQFLFEYFSETQRNKGNFPGRFSGRQFSNSRSEMNVSTLELGDSALYLCASSPSGQDYNEQFFGPGTRLTVL.

The chain carries TRBV28 and TRBJ1-2; TRBD1 matches at 7 bases. The germline CDR1 and CDR2 sequences are MDHEN and SYDVKM. V lost 4 bases to trimming and J lost 8 bases; unmatched junction nucleotides: 13. The CDR3 runs 15 residues. CDR3 sequence: CASSSQNRGHLGYTF. In nucleotides, the CDR3 is TGTGCCAGCAGTTCCCAGAACAGGGGTCACTTGGGCTACACCTTC.

The genes are TRBV10-3 and TRBJ1-6; D remains unclear. Trimming stripped 2 bases from V and 10 bases from J, with 9 bases between. Germline CDR1 reads ENHRY; CDR2 reads SYGVKD. This CDR3 spans 13 amino acids. The CDR3 nucleotides read TGTGCCATCAGTGAGGGGGATGGATCACCCCTCCACTTT. Translation gives CAISEGDGSPLHF.

V gene TRBV7-2 combines with J gene TRBJ2-5; D call uncertain. The CDR3 has 12 residues. Germline CDR1 SGHTA, CDR2 FQGNSA. Trimming removed 5 bases at V and 5 bases at J, with 9 bases between. CDR3 nucleotide sequence: TGTGCCAGCAGCCCTTCTGCCGAGACCCAGTACTTC. It translates to CASSPSAETQYF.

The table lists this clonotype with a few counts. The chain couples TRBV20-1 to TRBJ1-4; D not resolved. The germline gives CDR1 DFQATT, CDR2 SNEGSKA (reference sequence). V was clipped by 0 bases and J by 8 bases, with 10 bases between them. The CDR3 runs 13 residues. Here the CDR3 DNA reads TGCAGTGCTAGAGATCTGAGAGACGAAAAACTGTTTTTT. The encoded protein is CSARDLRDEKLFF.

V is TRBV6-5 and J is TRBJ2-3, with D unclear. The CDR3 is 15 amino acids. Germline V lookup: CDR1 MNHEY, CDR2 SVGAGI. V lost 3 bases to trimming and J lost 2 bases, with 12 bases between them. The CDR3 reads CASSYQLGNTDTQYF. In DNA form, the CDR3 reads TGTGCCAGCAGTTATCAATTGGGGAACACAGATACGCAGTATTTT.

Comment on this clonotype: An end of the junction does not agree with germline; a read error may underlie this. The gene calls are TRBV5-1 and TRBJ2-3; D may be TRBD2 (5 bases). The CDR3 contains 16 residues. Germline loops: CDR1 SGHRS, CDR2 YFSETQ. CDR3 sequence: CASSLAGLRDTVTQYF. The CDR3 DNA is TGCGCCAGCAGCTTGGCCGGACTGCGAGACACAGTTACGCAGTATTTT.

This clonotype was detected only a few times. The gene calls are TRBV27 and TRBJ2-1, with 12 bases matching TRBD1. Germline assignment: CDR1 MNHEY and CDR2 SMNVEV (reference sequence). CDR3 length: 13 residues. The CDR3 sequence: CAAGQGARNEQFF. For the CDR3, the DNA is TGTGCTGCGGGACAGGGGGCGCGGAATGAGCAGTTCTTC.